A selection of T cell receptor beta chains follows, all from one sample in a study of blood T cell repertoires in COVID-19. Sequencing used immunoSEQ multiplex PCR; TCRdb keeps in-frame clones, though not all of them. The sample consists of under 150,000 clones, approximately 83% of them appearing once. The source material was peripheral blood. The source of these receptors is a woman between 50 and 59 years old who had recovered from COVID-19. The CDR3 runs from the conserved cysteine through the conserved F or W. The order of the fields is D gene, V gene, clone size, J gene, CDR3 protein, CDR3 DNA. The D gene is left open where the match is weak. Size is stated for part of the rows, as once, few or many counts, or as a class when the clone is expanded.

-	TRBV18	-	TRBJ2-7	CASSPPTSSSYEQYF	TGTGCCAGCTCACCACCGACTTCCAGCTCCTACGAGCAGTACTTC
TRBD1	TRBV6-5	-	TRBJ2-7	CASIGTGGYEQYF	TGTGCCAGCATCGGGACAGGGGGCTACGAGCAGTACTTC
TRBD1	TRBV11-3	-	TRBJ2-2	CASSLDPRDRGDTGELFF	TGTGCCAGCAGCTTAGACCCCCGGGACAGGGGGGACACCGGGGAGCTGTTTTTT
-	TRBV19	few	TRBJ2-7	CASRLQGKASYEQYF	TGTGCCAGTAGGCTCCAGGGTAAGGCCTCCTACGAGCAGTACTTC
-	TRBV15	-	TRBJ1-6	CATSGGGESPLHF	TGTGCCACCAGTGGGGGAGGGGAGTCACCCCTCCACTTT
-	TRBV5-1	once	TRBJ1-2	CASSFLQGVHGYTF	TGCGCCAGCAGCTTTCTACAGGGAGTACATGGCTACACCTTC
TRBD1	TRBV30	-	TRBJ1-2	CAWSQTGGSGYTF	TGTGCCTGGAGTCAGACAGGGGGCTCGGGCTACACCTTC
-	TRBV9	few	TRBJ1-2	CASSGDLTGSHGYTF	TGTGCCAGCAGTGGAGACTTAACAGGATCACATGGCTACACCTTC
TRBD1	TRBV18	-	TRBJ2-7	CASSPRATGGLSEQYF	TGTGCCAGCTCACCAAGGGCAACAGGGGGCCTCTCCGAGCAGTACTTC
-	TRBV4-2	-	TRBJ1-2	CATFSPGGVRGANYGYTF	TGTGCCACTTTCAGCCCCGGGGGTGTGCGGGGAGCTAACTATGGCTACACCTTC